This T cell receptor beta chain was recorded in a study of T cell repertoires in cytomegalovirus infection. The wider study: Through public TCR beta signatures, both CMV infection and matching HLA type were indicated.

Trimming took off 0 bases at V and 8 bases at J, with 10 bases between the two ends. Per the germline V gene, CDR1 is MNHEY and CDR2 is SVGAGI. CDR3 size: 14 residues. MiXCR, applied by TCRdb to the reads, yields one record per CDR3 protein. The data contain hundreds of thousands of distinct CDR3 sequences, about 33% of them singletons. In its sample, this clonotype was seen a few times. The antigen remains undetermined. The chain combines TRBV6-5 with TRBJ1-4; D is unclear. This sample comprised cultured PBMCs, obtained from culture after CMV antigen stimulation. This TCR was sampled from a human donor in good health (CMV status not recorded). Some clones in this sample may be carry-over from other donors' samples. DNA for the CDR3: TGTGCCAGCAGTTACTCGACGGCGACGGAAAAACTGTTTTTT. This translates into CASSYSTATEKLFF.